Following are 25 T cell receptor beta chains from one sample sequenced in a study of cytomegalovirus exposure and HLA in healthy donors. The PCR had 60 Vbeta and 13 Jbeta primers. TCRdb's table, derived via immunoSEQ multiplex PCR, lists solely in-frame clones and lacks some. The repertoire holds 140,000 or so clones, with about 64% as singletons. The sequenced material came from PBMCs. The origin of the receptors is a man in his sixties in good health and CMV-seronegative.

This chain connects TRBV28 to TRBJ1-2; D is perhaps TRBD1 (6 bases). Looked up from germline, CDR1 is MDHEN and CDR2 is SYDVKM. V shed 6 bases and J shed 2 bases, with 10 bases lying between them. The CDR3 totals 13 residues. CDR3 sequence: CASSITGNYGYTF. CDR3 nucleotide sequence: TGTGCCAGCAGCATTACAGGGAACTATGGCTACACCTTC.

The chain recombines TRBV11-2 with TRBJ2-3; D may be TRBD1 (6 bases). The CDR3 has 14 amino acids. Germline V lookup: CDR1 SGHAT, CDR2 FQNNGV. Trimming removed 1 base from V and 6 bases from J, with 11 bases in between. Here the CDR3 DNA reads TGTGCCAGCAGCTTAGGGAACAGGGCCGATACGCAGTATTTT. It specifies CASSLGNRADTQYF.

The J gene is TRBJ2-1, the V gene TRBV9, with a possible D match to TRBD2 (6 bases). This CDR3 region has 15 residues. Trimming pared 0 bases from V and 7 bases from J, leaving 14 bases between. Looked up from germline, CDR1 is SGDLS and CDR2 is YYNGEE. In DNA form, the CDR3 reads TGTGCCAGCAGCGTAGGACTAGGGGAGTTGAATGAGCAGTTCTTC. This translates into CASSVGLGELNEQFF.

This clone was detected a few times. The chain uses TRBV5-1 and TRBJ2-2; D is unclear. The CDR3 runs to 15 residues. The germline V gene has CDR1 SGHRS and CDR2 YFSETQ. Between the trimmed V and J ends, which lost 0 bases and 6 bases, there was a span of 12 bases. The CDR3 sequence: CASSLAISRAGELFF. Here the CDR3 DNA reads TGCGCCAGCAGCTTGGCCATTAGCCGGGCCGGGGAGCTGTTTTTT.

Only a few counts were recorded for this clone. The chain has TRBV10-3 and TRBJ1-3; TRBD1 aligns across 8 bases. From germline, CDR1 is ENHRY and CDR2 SYGVKD. CDR3 length: 13 residues. V gave up 8 bases and J gave up 1 base; unmatched junction bases: 1. In DNA form, the CDR3 reads TGTGCCATCCAGGGGGCGTCTGGAAACACCATATATTTT. Translated: CAIQGASGNTIYF.

The V call is TRBV6-9, the J call TRBJ2-3; D gene uncertain. The CDR3 covers 9 residues. Germline V CDR1 and CDR2: MNHGY, SVAAGI. Trimming took 11 bases from V and 13 from J, leaving 13 bases between them. CDR3 nucleotide sequence: TGTGCCCGCGAGCCACCTAAGTATTTT. Encoded protein: CAREPPKYF.

This clone was observed once. The gene calls are TRBV18 and TRBJ2-5, with D tentatively TRBD1 (5 bases). Germline loops: CDR1 KGHSH, CDR2 LQKENI. With 1 base removed from V and 4 bases from J, the gap between germline ends came to 13 bases. The CDR3 has 15 residues. CDR3 in amino acids: CASSPRSDSPETQYF. CDR3 in DNA: TGTGCCAGCTCACCACGGTCAGACAGTCCAGAGACCCAGTACTTC.

V is TRBV28 and J is TRBJ2-1; 8 bases match TRBD1. Germline CDR1 and CDR2: MDHEN and SYDVKM. Losses at the gene ends were 3 bases for V and 6 bases for J; bases not matched to a gene: 10. This CDR3 has 16 residues. Here the CDR3 DNA reads TGTGCCAGCAGTTTCCCCGGACAGGGAAGAGGCAATGAGCAGTTCTTC. This translates into CASSFPGQGRGNEQFF.

The gene calls are TRBV19 and TRBJ2-1, with TRBD1 matching 7 bases. Per the germline V gene, CDR1 is LNHDA and CDR2 is SQIVND (reference sequence). This CDR3 contains 15 residues. V lost 1 base, J lost 2 bases, and 2 bases stayed unmatched. The CDR3 loop reads CASSIGGQTYNEQFF. The CDR3 nucleotides read TGTGCCAGTAGTATAGGGGGACAGACCTACAATGAGCAGTTCTTC.

The chain joins TRBV10-2 to TRBJ2-7, with a weak D call TRBD2 (6 bases). Germline CDR1 and CDR2: WSHSY and SAAADI. CDR3 length: 12 residues. The germline V and J ends were trimmed by 6 bases and 5 bases, with 11 bases remaining between them. This CDR3 is CASRGGRDEQYF. The CDR3, as DNA: TGCGCCAGCAGGGGGGGAAGGGACGAGCAGTACTTC.

This clone has a handful of counts. V gene TRBV5-1 combines with J gene TRBJ2-1; D ambiguous. Looked up from germline, CDR1 is SGHRS and CDR2 is YFSETQ. Trimming left V 4 bases short and J 5 bases short, with 7 bases between. The CDR3 length is 12 residues. The CDR3 is CASSQSNNEQFF. The CDR3 nucleotides are TGCGCCAGCAGCCAAAGCAACAATGAGCAGTTCTTC.

The chain links TRBV19 to TRBJ2-1; 7 positions agree with TRBD1. The CDR3 is made up of 14 amino acids. V was clipped by 3 bases and J by 5 bases; unmatched bases: 4. Germline CDR1 LNHDA, CDR2 SQIVND (reference sequence). CDR3 sequence (DNA): TGTGCCAGTAGTATCAGGGGGAACGACAATGAGCAGTTCTTC. Protein sequence: CASSIRGNDNEQFF.

The chain carries TRBV15 and TRBJ1-4, with 8 bases matching TRBD1. Per the germline V gene, CDR1 is LNHNV and CDR2 is YYDKDF (reference sequence). The CDR3 has 16 residues. Losses at the gene ends were 4 bases for V and 7 bases for J; bases not matched to a gene: 11. The CDR3 loop is CATSTRSRGPGEKLFF. For the CDR3, the DNA is TGTGCCACCAGCACCCGCTCCAGGGGGCCTGGTGAAAAACTGTTTTTT.

The rearrangement uses TRBV5-1 and TRBJ2-2, with D unresolved. CDR3 size: 15 residues. Germline assignment: CDR1 SGHRS and CDR2 YFSETQ. The V end lost 0 bases, the J end lost 2 bases, and 8 bases lay between the germline ends. The CDR3 loop reads CASSLATDNTGELFF. In DNA form, the CDR3 reads TGCGCCAGCAGCTTGGCCACAGATAACACCGGGGAGCTGTTTTTT.

The chain combines TRBV9 with TRBJ1-1; tentative D call: TRBD1 (5 bases). The length of the CDR3 is 13 residues. The V gene's germline CDR1 is SGDLS and CDR2 YYNGEE. V lost 3 bases and J 4 bases, leaving 10 bases between the germline ends. The CDR3 region is CASSEAGITEAFF. CDR3 DNA: TGTGCCAGCAGCGAGGCAGGGATCACTGAAGCTTTCTTT.

The sample holds a few counts of this clone. The chain uses TRBV6-1 and TRBJ1-5; D gene ambiguous. The germline V gene encodes CDR1 MNHNS and CDR2 SASEGT. V gave up 2 bases and J gave up 4 bases, with 6 bases separating them. This CDR3 region has 13 residues. As DNA, the CDR3 is TGTGCCAGCAGTGAAAACAATAATCAGCCCCAGCATTTT. As protein: CASSENNNQPQHF.

The chain carries TRBV5-4 and TRBJ2-3; 12 bases are a match to TRBD1. Germline assignment: CDR1 SGHNT and CDR2 YYREEE (reference sequence). The CDR3 consists of 18 residues. The V gene end was trimmed by 3 bases and the J gene end by 0 bases; junction bases not matched to a gene: 8. The CDR3 here is CASSSGTGGVWSTDTQYF. The CDR3 DNA is TGTGCCAGCAGCTCCGGGACAGGGGGCGTGTGGAGCACAGATACGCAGTATTTT.

This clone has just one count. V gene TRBV6-5 combines with J gene TRBJ2-5, with D maybe TRBD2 (6 bases). Germline V gene sequence: CDR1 MNHEY, CDR2 SVGAGI. V gave up 6 bases and J gave up 5 bases, with 10 bases separating them. The CDR3 loop spans 12 amino acids. The CDR3 loop reads CASSRRGETQYF. The CDR3 nucleotides are TGTGCCAGCAGCCGACGGGGGGAGACCCAGTACTTC.

The rearrangement uses TRBV5-1 and TRBJ2-1; D might be TRBD1 (6 bases). Trimming took 0 bases from V and 4 from J, leaving 14 bases between them. This CDR3 has 16 residues. Germline CDR1 SGHRS, CDR2 YFSETQ. This CDR3 is CASSLGGQGMYNEQFF. The DNA for the CDR3 is TGCGCCAGCAGCTTGGGAGGGCAGGGGATGTACAATGAGCAGTTCTTC.

Note on this clone: The sample holds other DNA sequences that translate to the same CDR3. The V gene is TRBV28, the J gene TRBJ1-4, with D possibly matching TRBD1 (5 bases). This CDR3 contains 13 residues. V was shortened by 3 bases and J by 6 bases, with 8 bases between the two germline ends. CDR1 is MDHEN, CDR2 SYDVKM, per germline. The CDR3 nucleotides are TGTGCCAGCAGTTTGGGGGGTGATGAAAAACTGTTTTTT. This encodes CASSLGGDEKLFF.

The chain employs TRBV27 and TRBJ1-1; 9 bases agree with TRBD1. The CDR3 is 15 residues long. The V gene's germline CDR1 is MNHEY and CDR2 SMNVEV (reference sequence). The ends lost 2 bases at V and 7 bases at J; junction bases unmatched: 8. CDR3 sequence (DNA): TGTGCCAGCAGTTTAGGGGGGACAGGGACGGGTGAAGCTTTCTTT. Its protein product is CASSLGGTGTGEAFF.

The J gene is TRBJ1-2, the V gene TRBV21-1; the D segment call TRBD1 is taken from the table without a DNA check. TRBV21-1 is an annotated pseudogene. The CDR3 sequence is 15 residues long. In DNA form, the CDR3 reads TGTGCCAGCAGCAAACCCCCAGGGCGGATCTATGGCTACACCTTC. Translated, it gives CASSKPPGRIYGYTF.

The CDR3 nucleotides read TGTGCCAGCAGCTCAGACGCTAGTTACGAGCAGTACTTC. Its translation is CASSSDASYEQYF. This sequence joins TRBV5-4 and TRBJ2-7, with unresolved D. The CDR3 has 13 amino acids. V shed 3 bases and J shed 4 bases, with 11 bases lying between them. Germline-derived CDR1 and CDR2 are SGHNT and YYREEE (reference sequence).

In this sample, this clone turned up a few times. The gene calls are TRBV5-4 and TRBJ1-5; D may be TRBD1 (5 bases). Between the trimmed V and J ends, which lost 4 bases and 0 bases, there was a span of 14 bases. The germline CDR1 and CDR2 sequences are SGHNT and YYREEE (reference sequence). The CDR3 is made up of 16 amino acids. CDR3 nucleotide sequence: TGTGCCAGCAGCCGGGGGGGAGGGAATAGCAATCAGCCCCAGCATTTT. This gives the protein CASSRGGGNSNQPQHF.

The chain employs TRBV28 and TRBJ2-6; 7 bases fit TRBD2. CDR1 is MDHEN, CDR2 SYDVKM, per germline. CDR3 length equals 18 residues. V lost 3 bases, J lost 0 bases, and 8 bases stayed unmatched. CDR3 DNA sequence: TGTGCCAGCAGTTTTGGGGGGAGGGCATACTCTGGGGCCAACGTCCTGACTTTC. It encodes CASSFGGRAYSGANVLTF.